The 16 T cell receptor beta chains listed next were all sequenced from one sample in a study of OX40 agonist ivuxolimab in advanced cancers. The assay was immunoSEQ multiplex PCR, and TCRdb's table has in-frame clones only and misses some. The sample holds tens of thousands of clones, 91% seen once. The sequenced sample was CD4+ or CD8+ T cells sorted from blood, obtained in a trial of the OX40 agonist ivuxolimab. The receptor source for this set is an adult with an advanced solid tumor such as melanoma, head and neck, liver or kidney cancer.

The rearrangement joins TRBV7-2 to TRBJ2-7, with 11 bases lining up with TRBD1. The CDR3 sequence is 14 residues long. Germline trimming cut 0 bases from V and 6 bases from J; bases unmatched to any gene: 1. CDR1 and CDR2 from the germline V gene are SGHTA and FQGNSA. In nucleotides, the CDR3 is TGTGCCAGCAGCTTAGCGGGACAGGGGGTCGAGCAGTACTTC. Translating it yields CASSLAGQGVEQYF.

The chain employs TRBV7-2 and TRBJ2-1, with TRBD2 as a possible D gene (7 bases). The germline V gene has CDR1 SGHTA and CDR2 FQGNSA. V lost 5 bases, J lost 6 bases, and 26 bases lay in between. This CDR3 is 18 amino acids long. The CDR3 region is CASSPWGGVAGAANEQFF. The CDR3 DNA sequence: TGTGCCAGCAGCCCCTGGGGGGGCGTCGCGGGAGCCGCCAATGAGCAGTTCTTC. Looking up the rest from reference TRBV7-2 and TRBJ2-1 gives the full variable domain: GAGVSQSPSNKVTEKGKDVELRCDPISGHTALYWYRQSLGQGLEFLIYFQGNSAPDKSGLPSDRFSAERTGGSVSTLTIQRTQQEDSAVYLCASSPWGGVAGAANEQFFGPGTRLTVL.

The chain recombines TRBV7-3 with TRBJ2-1; 8 nucleotides align to TRBD2. The germline V gene encodes CDR1 SGHTA and CDR2 FQGTGA. CDR3 length equals 16 residues. The ends lost 5 bases at V and 2 bases at J; junction bases unmatched: 8. This CDR3 is CASSPLSGATYNEQFF. The CDR3 DNA reads as TGTGCCAGCAGCCCCCTTAGCGGGGCCACCTACAATGAGCAGTTCTTC.

Comments on this clone: Other DNA sequences in this sample translate to the same CDR3. The chain employs TRBV27 and TRBJ2-7; D is possibly TRBD1 (5 bases). The germline V and J ends were trimmed by 5 bases and 4 bases, with 12 bases remaining between them. This CDR3 is 13 amino acids long. The germline gives CDR1 MNHEY, CDR2 SMNVEV (reference sequence). For the CDR3, the DNA is TGTGCCAGCAGTCTAGGGGTGGCGTACGAGCAGTACTTC. Residues: CASSLGVAYEQYF.

V gene TRBV4-2 combines with J gene TRBJ2-7; 7 bases agree with TRBD2. This CDR3 has 16 amino acids. V was clipped by 0 bases and J by 2 bases; unmatched bases: 7. Germline-derived CDR1 and CDR2 are LGHNA and YNFKEQ. CDR3 in amino acids: CASSQEASGPPYEQYF. In DNA, the CDR3 is TGTGCCAGCAGCCAAGAGGCTAGCGGACCCCCCTACGAGCAGTACTTC.

As for this clone: The junction and the germline gene differ at one end; a read error may be behind it. The chain employs TRBV25-1 and TRBJ1-6; tentatively, D is TRBD1 (5 bases). The CDR3 runs to 15 residues. Germline V gene lookup returns CDR1 MGHDK and CDR2 SYGVNS. This chain's CDR3 is CASSEYVTDNSPLHF. DNA of the CDR3: TGTGCCAGCAGCGAATACGTGACAGATAATTCACCCCTCCACTTT.

The chain carries TRBV15 and TRBJ2-5; tentatively, D is TRBD2 (5 bases). The CDR3 runs to 14 residues. Germline V gene data show CDR1 as LNHNV and CDR2 as YYDKDF (reference sequence). Trimming cost V 1 base and J 5 bases, with 11 bases left between them. Here the CDR3 DNA reads TGTGCCACCAGCAGAGTACTAGTCAGGGAGACCCAGTACTTC. Protein: CATSRVLVRETQYF.

This clone has just one count. The chain couples TRBV21-1 to TRBJ2-7; TRBD2, the table's D call, lacks a check against the DNA. TRBV21-1 is marked as a pseudogene. This CDR3 region has 15 residues. The CDR3 spells CASRNTGAGLYEQYF. The CDR3 region has the DNA TGTGCCAGCAGAAACACGGGAGCGGGCCTCTACGAGCAGTACTTC.

This clone was found a few times. The J gene is TRBJ2-1, the V gene TRBV7-8; 9 bases are a match to TRBD2. The ends lost 7 bases at V and 3 bases at J; junction bases unmatched: 10. Germline lookup yields CDR1 SGHVS and CDR2 FQNEAQ. CDR3 length: 16 amino acids. The CDR3: CASNPVLAGSYNEQFF. The CDR3 region has the DNA TGTGCCAGCAACCCCGTTCTAGCGGGGAGCTACAATGAGCAGTTCTTC.

Only one count was recorded for this clone. The gene calls are TRBV19 and TRBJ2-7, with a possible D match to TRBD1 (6 bases). This CDR3 region has 16 residues. From germline, CDR1 is LNHDA and CDR2 SQIVND (reference sequence). V lost 3 bases and J lost 3, with 18 bases in between. CDR3 in DNA: TGTGCCAGTAGTATGGGGTACAGGGCGGCAATCTACGAGCAGTACTTC. This gives the protein CASSMGYRAAIYEQYF.

The gene calls are TRBV18 and TRBJ2-7, with D possibly being TRBD1 or TRBD2 (6 bases each). Trimming left V 2 bases short and J 2 bases short, with 16 bases between. CDR1 and CDR2 (germline): KGHSH, LQKENI. This CDR3 region has 16 residues. In nucleotides, the CDR3 is TGTGCCAGCTCACCATCCGAGCGGGCAGGGGCCTACGAGCAGTACTTC. This sequence encodes CASSPSERAGAYEQYF.

This chain links TRBV19 with TRBJ1-5; the match to TRBD1 covers 7 bases. The CDR3 is 14 residues long. Germline values: CDR1 LNHDA, CDR2 SQIVND (reference sequence). V lost 9 bases, J lost 2 bases, and 7 bases stayed unmatched. The chain's CDR3 is CASAQGLGNQPQHF. In DNA form, the CDR3 reads TGTGCCAGCGCACAGGGGCTGGGCAATCAGCCCCAGCATTTT.

This chain uses TRBV11-2 with TRBJ2-7, with D uncertain. Deletions cut 3 bases from V and 2 bases from J, with 14 bases between. The length of the CDR3 is 15 residues. In germline, CDR1 is SGHAT, CDR2 FQNNGV. CDR3 in DNA: TGTGCCAGCAGCTTTCATACGGGCTCCGCCTACGAGCAGTACTTC. The encoded protein is CASSFHTGSAYEQYF.

This rearrangement joins TRBV4-3 to TRBJ2-7; maybe TRBD2 (6 bases). The CDR3 is 14 residues long. Between the trimmed V and J ends, which lost 4 bases and 3 bases, there was a span of 13 bases. The germline V gene encodes CDR1 LGHNA and CDR2 YSLEER. CDR3 sequence: CASSPTRDFYEQYF. CDR3 sequence (DNA): TGCGCCAGCAGCCCGACTCGGGACTTCTACGAGCAGTACTTC.

The V and J genes are TRBV27 and TRBJ2-2; TRBD1 is a possible D gene (6 bases). Germline V CDR1 and CDR2: MNHEY, SMNVEV (reference sequence). With 3 bases removed from V and 0 bases from J, the gap between germline ends came to 14 bases. This CDR3 comprises 17 residues. The CDR3 region is CASSFGSEGANTGELFF. The CDR3 DNA sequence: TGTGCCAGCAGTTTCGGGTCTGAGGGGGCGAACACCGGGGAGCTGTTTTTT.

CDR3 sequence reads: CASRQPGGAAGNTEAFF. CDR3 nucleotides: TGTGCCAGCAGGCAACCAGGGGGCGCTGCGGGGAACACTGAAGCTTTCTTT. This rearrangement joins TRBV28 to TRBJ1-1, with 8 bases matching TRBD1. Germline CDR1 is MDHEN and CDR2 is SYDVKM. V shed 6 bases, J shed 1 base, and the junction held 13 bases outside the gene matches. The CDR3 runs 17 residues.